This T cell receptor (beta chain) is drawn from a study of tissue T cells after allogeneic stem cell transplantation. The CDR3 has 13 amino acids. V lost 8 bases to trimming and J lost 3 bases, with 13 bases between them. The germline gives CDR1 KGHSH, CDR2 LQKENI. Survey-depth TCRbeta CDR3 sequencing reported V/J genes and productive frequencies. Assay used: immunoSEQ multiplex PCR; TCRdb lists only in-frame clones, some missing. The table has 9,000 to 10,000 clones, around three fifths seen once. Of note for this clone: The target antigen is unknown.

Study-level results: The patient cohort was small and clinically heterogeneous, with limited sampling depth. Motif-based clustering found tissue-specific repertoire signatures shared across patients, though few clones were shared.

V usage is TRBV18 and J usage is TRBJ1-2; TRBD1 is a possible D gene (6 bases). The receptor's source is a female donor older than 55 with lung cancer. Specimen: tissue from the jejunum, collected at autopsy. CDR3 protein: CASRKGQDYGYTF. In nucleotides, the CDR3 is TGTGCCAGCCGTAAGGGACAAGACTATGGCTACACCTTC.